This T cell receptor beta chain was retrieved from a study of T cells in Graves' hyperthyroidism and ophthalmopathy. The CDR3 loop spans 15 amino acids. V shed 5 bases and J 4 bases; nucleotides not matched to a gene: 9. This clonotype was detected many times. Amplification of TCR beta CDR3 regions was performed using RNA transcripts as template. First-round RT-PCR of the TCR CDR3 relied on the HTBI primer set. TCRdb called the multiplex PCR reads again in MiXCR, with one record for every CDR3 protein. The sample shows a few hundred thousand distinct CDR3 sequences, approximately 22% of them seen only once.

Specimen: blood. The V and J genes are TRBV12-3 or TRBV12-4 and TRBJ1-1, with TRBD1 matching 8 bases. This clonotype originated in an older woman with Graves' ophthalmopathy. This CDR3 is CASSRLTGGGTEAFF. CDR3 nucleotides: TGTGCCAGCAGTCGACTAACAGGGGGTGGCACTGAAGCTTTCTTT.